These 32 T cell receptor beta chains share one sample of origin, sequenced in a study of memory CD4+ T cells and cytomegalovirus serostatus. The sort gate was single viable CD3+CD4+CD8-CD45RO+ cells for memory CD4+ T cells. The table came from immunoSEQ multiplex PCR; TCRdb's copy has only in-frame clones and leaves some out. The sample yields around 53,000 clones, around 83% seen once. The sequencing input was memory CD4+ T cells from blood. The source of these receptors is an adult in good health and CMV-seropositive.

The genes are TRBV30 and TRBJ2-3; 12 bases align to TRBD2. J was trimmed by 4 bases and V by 5 bases; bases with no gene match: 10. CDR3 size: 16 residues. In germline, CDR1 is GTSNPN, CDR2 SVGIG (reference sequence). The CDR3, as DNA: TGTGCCTGGGGTCGCATACTAGCGGGAGGACCAGATACGCAGTATTTT. Protein product: CAWGRILAGGPDTQYF.

This rearrangement joins TRBV19 to TRBJ1-1; a weak D match, TRBD1 (6 bases). Looked up from germline, CDR1 is LNHDA and CDR2 is SQIVND (reference sequence). With 2 bases removed from V and 0 bases from J, the gap between germline ends came to 7 bases. This CDR3 has 14 residues. The chain's CDR3 is CASSIRGVNTEAFF. CDR3 nucleotide sequence: TGTGCCAGTAGTATAAGGGGGGTGAACACTGAAGCTTTCTTT.

V usage is TRBV4-3 and J usage is TRBJ2-4, with D maybe TRBD1 (5 bases). Trimming shortened V by 2 bases and J by 8 bases, and 10 bases separated the two germline ends. Germline assignment: CDR1 LGHNA and CDR2 YSLEER. There are 13 residues in the CDR3. Here the CDR3 reads CASSQSRVDIQYF. CDR3 sequence (DNA): TGCGCCAGCAGCCAATCCAGGGTGGACATTCAGTACTTC.

The V and J genes are TRBV7-2 and TRBJ2-3; no clear D gene. The CDR3 has 13 amino acids. Per germline, CDR1 SGHTA and CDR2 FQGNSA. V lost 2 bases, J lost 1 base, and 4 bases lay in between. CDR3 nucleotide sequence: TGTGCCAGCAGCTTATTTGGCACAGATACGCAGTATTTT. Its protein is CASSLFGTDTQYF.

This clone came up a few times. The rearrangement uses TRBV15 and TRBJ1-2, with 10 positions matching TRBD1. Looked up from germline, CDR1 is LNHNV and CDR2 is YYDKDF (reference sequence). V was clipped by 1 base and J by 4 bases; unmatched bases: 9. This CDR3 contains 17 residues. CDR3 DNA: TGTGCCACCAGCAGAGGACAGGGGGCCCAGGAGCTCTATGGCTACACCTTC. Translated: CATSRGQGAQELYGYTF.

V and J are TRBV30 and TRBJ2-3; 8 nucleotides match TRBD2. This CDR3 has 19 amino acids. Germline CDR1 reads GTSNPN; CDR2 reads SVGIG (reference sequence). J gave up 5 bases and V 1 base, and 20 bases lay outside the gene matches. The CDR3 region has the DNA TGTGCCTGGAGTGCGTATACCCCGCTGGGACGGGGGGGGGAAGATACGCAGTATTTT. It codes for CAWSAYTPLGRGGEDTQYF.

V is TRBV5-5 and J is TRBJ1-1; the match to TRBD1 covers 7 bases. Germline V gives CDR1 SGHKS, CDR2 YYEKEE (reference sequence). CDR3 size: 12 residues. Trimming at V came to 4 bases and at J to 10 bases, leaving 7 bases not matched to a gene. In nucleotides, the CDR3 is TGTGCCAGCAGCGTGCAGACAGGGCGAGCTTTCTTT. Translation: CASSVQTGRAFF.

J is TRBJ1-1 and V is TRBV5-1, with D tentatively TRBD1 (5 bases). In germline, CDR1 is SGHRS, CDR2 YFSETQ. The CDR3 consists of 15 residues. V lost 0 bases and J 1 base, leaving 10 bases between the germline ends. The CDR3, as DNA: TGCGCCAGCAGCTTGGATGGGGGGAGGAACACTGAAGCTTTCTTT. Its translation: CASSLDGGRNTEAFF. Full variable domain (remainder filled in from reference TRBV5-1 and TRBJ1-1): KAGVTQTPRYLIKTRGQQVTLSCSPISGHRSVSWYQQTPGQGLQFLFEYFSETQRNKGNFPGRFSGRQFSNSRSEMNVSTLELGDSALYLCASSLDGGRNTEAFFGQGTRLTVV.

This clone was detected a few times. The chain uses TRBV5-4 and TRBJ1-3, with D maybe TRBD1 (6 bases). V was cut by 4 bases and J by 0 bases, with 11 bases left in between. Germline-derived CDR1 and CDR2 are SGHNT and YYREEE (reference sequence). This CDR3 is 15 amino acids long. The CDR3: CASSATGLSGNTIYF. DNA of the CDR3: TGTGCCAGCAGCGCGACAGGACTCTCTGGAAACACCATATATTTT.

The chain combines TRBV11-1 with TRBJ2-4, with D tentatively TRBD2 (5 bases). The CDR3 has 13 amino acids. Trimming stripped 5 bases from V and 8 bases from J, with 13 bases between. The germline CDR1 and CDR2 sequences are SGHAT and FQDESV (reference sequence). The CDR3 here is CASSPTSSYIQYF. CDR3 nucleotides: TGTGCCAGCAGCCCCACCTCTAGCTACATTCAGTACTTC.

The rearrangement joins TRBV7-2 to TRBJ1-4; a weak D match, TRBD1 (5 bases). Per germline, CDR1 SGHTA and CDR2 FQGNSA. With 2 bases removed from V and 7 bases from J, the gap between germline ends came to 14 bases. The CDR3 covers 15 residues. The CDR3 nucleotides read TGTGCCAGCAGCTTATCAGGGAGGAGGAGTGAAAAACTGTTTTTT. This encodes CASSLSGRRSEKLFF.

The chain joins TRBV6-5 to TRBJ2-1; D gene unclear. The germline CDR1 and CDR2 sequences are MNHEY and SVGAGI. V shed 0 bases and J shed 2 bases, with 11 bases lying between them. The CDR3 is made up of 16 amino acids. In nucleotides, the CDR3 is TGTGCCAGCAGTTACTCGGGTACGACCGCCTACAATGAGCAGTTCTTC. It codes for CASSYSGTTAYNEQFF.

The chain uses TRBV5-1 and TRBJ2-3; D gene uncertain. This CDR3 contains 13 residues. Germline assignment: CDR1 SGHRS and CDR2 YFSETQ. The V end was cut by 5 bases, the J end by 6 bases, with 13 bases between. CDR3 in DNA: TGCGCCAGCAGGTTGTCGGGTAGGGATACGCAGTATTTT. The encoded protein is CASRLSGRDTQYF.

This clone has a single count. This sequence joins TRBV5-4 and TRBJ2-2; no firm D call. The CDR3 length is 16 residues. Between the trimmed V and J ends, which lost 3 bases and 6 bases, there was a span of 18 bases. Germline CDR1 and CDR2: SGHNT and YYREEE (reference sequence). The CDR3 spells CASSYLERSRAGELFF. The CDR3 nucleotides read TGTGCCAGCAGCTACCTTGAGAGGTCACGCGCCGGGGAGCTGTTTTTT.

The chain uses TRBV6-5 and TRBJ2-1, with 10 bases fitting TRBD2. The CDR3 contains 15 residues. V shed 6 bases and J 5 bases; nucleotides not matched to a gene: 7. Germline V lookup: CDR1 MNHEY, CDR2 SVGAGI. The CDR3 region has the DNA TGTGCCAGCAGCGCAATAGCGGGGGGTCACAATGAGCAGTTCTTC. Residues: CASSAIAGGHNEQFF.

This rearrangement joins TRBV27 to TRBJ2-7; either TRBD1 or TRBD2 may fit D (6 bases each). This CDR3 has 14 residues. Germline V gene lookup returns CDR1 MNHEY and CDR2 SMNVEV (reference sequence). Trimming removed 6 bases from V and 4 bases from J, with 16 bases in between. The CDR3 loop reads CASRWRGYFYEQYF. The CDR3 nucleotides read TGTGCCAGCAGATGGAGGGGGTACTTTTACGAGCAGTACTTC.

This clone was observed a few times. CDR3 amino acids: CASSLEGNMNTEAFF. The CDR3 nucleotides read TGTGCCAGCAGCTTAGAAGGCAATATGAACACTGAAGCTTTCTTT. The chain couples TRBV7-9 to TRBJ1-1; D remains ambiguous. Germline CDR1 is SEHNR and CDR2 is FQNEAQ (reference sequence). The CDR3 extends over 15 amino acids. The V and J ends lost 1 base and 0 bases respectively, with 9 bases between them. The entire variable domain, with the rest obtained from reference TRBV7-9 and TRBJ1-1, is as follows: DTGVSQNPRHKITKRGQNVTFRCDPISEHNRLYWYRQTLGQGPEFLTYFQNEAQLEKSRLLSDRFSAERPKGSFSTLEIQRTEQGDSAMYLCASSLEGNMNTEAFFGQGTRLTVV.

The gene calls are TRBV16 and TRBJ1-4; D remains unclear. From germline, CDR1 is KGHSY and CDR2 FQNENV. The CDR3 is made up of 12 amino acids. With 8 bases removed from V and 8 bases from J, the gap between germline ends came to 12 bases. The CDR3 protein is CASRPRGEKLFF. The DNA for the CDR3 is TGTGCCAGCCGCCCCCGTGGAGAAAAACTGTTTTTT.

This sequence joins TRBV13 and TRBJ1-2; no clear D gene. This CDR3 comprises 14 residues. V lost 0 bases and J lost 6, with 11 bases in between. Per germline, CDR1 PRHDT and CDR2 FYEKMQ (reference sequence). The CDR3 here is CASSLGAPSNGYTF. The CDR3 DNA follows: TGTGCCAGCAGCTTAGGGGCCCCGAGCAATGGCTACACCTTC.

The V and J genes are TRBV29-1 and TRBJ2-7; 7 bases fit TRBD2. After removal of 4 bases from V and 4 bases from J, the junction contained 10 bases not matched to a gene. The CDR3 loop spans 14 amino acids. Germline V lookup: CDR1 SQVTM, CDR2 ANQGSEA. The CDR3, as DNA: TGCAGCGTTGTAGTGTCGGGGGGACTATACGAGCAGTACTTC. It translates to CSVVVSGGLYEQYF.

V usage is TRBV19 and J usage is TRBJ1-5, with TRBD1 identical over 8 bases. V gave up 6 bases and J gave up 3 bases; unmatched junction bases: 10. CDR3 length: 16 residues. Germline V gene data show CDR1 as LNHDA and CDR2 as SQIVND (reference sequence). The CDR3 protein is CASSEDRAFHNQPQHF. The CDR3, as DNA: TGTGCCAGTAGCGAGGACAGGGCTTTTCACAATCAGCCCCAGCATTTT.

The rearrangement links TRBV7-9 to TRBJ2-1; the match to TRBD2 covers 9 bases. This CDR3 contains 15 residues. Germline values: CDR1 SEHNR, CDR2 FQNEAQ (reference sequence). The junction had 11 bases not matched to a gene; V was cut back by 5 bases and J by 9 bases. The CDR3, as DNA: TGTGCCAGCAGCGCGGCGGGAGGGCCGGGGGTTGAGCAGTTCTTC. This gives the protein CASSAAGGPGVEQFF.

The chain recombines TRBV6-6 with TRBJ2-3; the match to TRBD2 covers 7 bases. Trimming took 6 bases from V and 2 from J; bases not matched to a gene: 2. The CDR3 contains 13 residues. Looked up from germline, CDR1 is MNHNY and CDR2 is SVGAGI (reference sequence). The CDR3 here is CASSRDYTDTQYF. CDR3 coding DNA: TGTGCCAGCAGCAGGGACTACACAGATACGCAGTATTTT.

The chain links TRBV27 to TRBJ1-1, with 8 bases identical to TRBD1. Germline CDR1 MNHEY, CDR2 SMNVEV (reference sequence). V was pared by 9 bases and J by 6 bases, with 9 bases of the junction left unmatched. This CDR3 contains 13 residues. The CDR3, as DNA: TGTGCCAGTCGACAGGGGAGGTTTGCTGAAGCTTTCTTT. Amino acids: CASRQGRFAEAFF.

V gene TRBV4-3 combines with J gene TRBJ1-6; 10 bases align to TRBD1. V lost 5 bases, J lost 7 bases, and 5 bases stayed unmatched. The CDR3 spans 15 residues. Germline values: CDR1 LGHNA, CDR2 YSLEER. CDR3 DNA sequence: TGCGCCAGCAGCGCCATGACAGGGGGCAATTCACCCCTCCACTTT. Its protein product is CASSAMTGGNSPLHF.

The chain is built from TRBV28 and TRBJ1-6; TRBD1 might be the D (5 bases). The CDR3 is 14 amino acids. Germline V gives CDR1 MDHEN, CDR2 SYDVKM. The V end was cut by 5 bases, the J end by 6 bases, with 11 bases between. The CDR3 bases are TGTGCCAGCAGTCCCGGGACGGGTAATTCACCCCTCCACTTT. Protein product: CASSPGTGNSPLHF.

The V call is TRBV5-5, the J call TRBJ1-3; TRBD1 is a possible D gene (5 bases). The germline V gene has CDR1 SGHKS and CDR2 YYEKEE (reference sequence). Trimming removed 2 bases from V and 0 bases from J, with 9 bases in between. The CDR3 consists of 15 residues. The CDR3 DNA follows: TGTGCCAGCAGCTTAGTTGGGACCTCTGGAAACACCATATATTTT. As protein: CASSLVGTSGNTIYF.

The chain uses TRBV27 and TRBJ1-4; tentatively, D is TRBD1 (5 bases). Germline lookup yields CDR1 MNHEY and CDR2 SMNVEV (reference sequence). V lost 0 bases and J lost 8, with 10 bases in between. The CDR3 length is 14 residues. The CDR3 reads CASSLSRETEKLFF. CDR3 in DNA: TGTGCCAGCAGTTTATCCAGGGAAACCGAAAAACTGTTTTTT.

J is TRBJ2-5 and V is TRBV6-1, with 9 positions matching TRBD2. With 1 base clipped from V and 5 bases from J, the junction kept 17 bases outside the gene matches. This CDR3 is built from 19 residues. Germline V gene lookup returns CDR1 MNHNS and CDR2 SASEGT. In DNA, the CDR3 is TGTGCCAGCAGTGAAGTTGGTTGGGGGCTAGCGGGGATTGGGGAGACCCAGTACTTC. Amino acid sequence: CASSEVGWGLAGIGETQYF.

V is TRBV5-6 and J is TRBJ1-2; D ambiguous. V was shortened by 1 base and J by 6 bases, with 13 bases between the two germline ends. Looked up from germline, CDR1 is SGHDT and CDR2 is YYEEEE. CDR3 size: 14 residues. The CDR3 region is CASSLLTSLHGYTF. In DNA form, the CDR3 reads TGTGCCAGCAGCTTGTTGACAAGTCTGCATGGCTACACCTTC.

This clone was seen a few times. The J gene is TRBJ1-1, the V gene TRBV30, with no clear D. There are 14 residues in the CDR3. Germline CDR1 is GTSNPN and CDR2 is SVGIG (reference sequence). This CDR3 reads CAPDIKPLNTEAFF. The CDR3 bases are TGTGCTCCAGACATCAAGCCCCTGAACACTGAAGCTTTCTTT.

The chain is built from TRBV6-5 and TRBJ2-7; 10 nucleotides agree with TRBD1. Germline CDR1 and CDR2: MNHEY and SVGAGI. The CDR3 spans 15 residues. Losses at the gene ends were 4 bases for V and 6 bases for J; bases not matched to a gene: 9. CDR3 sequence: CASSWQPGTGAEQYF. The CDR3 coding sequence is TGTGCCAGCAGTTGGCAGCCCGGGACAGGGGCCGAGCAGTACTTC.